This T cell receptor (beta chain) was captured by sequencing in a study of PD-1 blockade in classical Hodgkin lymphoma. Overall study results and limits: Prior therapy or disease activity may underlie the repertoire differences, whose causes remain undefined.

Autologous stem cell transplantation was followed by relapse in every patient, and brentuximab vedotin exposure varied. Germline CDR1 reads MNHEY; CDR2 reads SMNVEV (reference sequence). The CDR3 length is 14 residues. V was clipped by 6 bases and J by 3 bases, with 11 bases between them. TCRdb's table, derived via immunoSEQ multiplex PCR, lists solely in-frame clones and lacks some. The sample carries nearly 100,000 clones, approximately 88% recorded once. As concerns this clone: Its cognate antigen is unknown.

This sample comprised peripheral blood mononuclear cells (PBMCs), obtained at baseline. This receptor was taken from a human donor with classical Hodgkin lymphoma. This chain joins TRBV27 and TRBJ1-4; D is unresolved. The CDR3 protein is CASRALDPNEKLFF. In DNA form, the CDR3 reads TGTGCCAGCAGGGCCCTCGATCCTAATGAAAAACTGTTTTTT.